The text below deals with one TCR beta chain. TCR beta chains were sequenced at survey level with immunoSEQ. Sequenced by immunoSEQ multiplex PCR; TCRdb stores in-frame clones only, minus some. The table records some 48,000 clones, 90% to 95% of them present only once. The sequence derives from a man aged 35 to 55 with rheumatoid arthritis. The sample taken for sequencing was PBMCs.

The chain's CDR3 is CASSLGTASGANVLTF. The CDR3 nucleotides are TGTGCCAGCAGCTTGGGGACCGCTTCTGGGGCCAACGTCCTGACTTTC. This chain connects TRBV5-5 to TRBJ2-6, with no clear D. Trimming shortened V by 0 bases and J by 1 base, and 8 bases separated the two germline ends. CDR3 length: 16 amino acids. Per germline, CDR1 SGHKS and CDR2 YYEKEE (reference sequence).